The rows below give T cell receptor beta chains drawn from one sample of a study of lymphopenia after photon versus proton radiotherapy. The repertoire was sequenced with immunoSEQ multiplex PCR; TCRdb's copy has only in-frame clones and lacks some. The sample lists 65,000 to 70,000 clones, roughly 91% seen once, with about 2.6% in the top ten. The source was peripheral blood, collected from a patient treated with photon-based radiotherapy. Every receptor here comes from a woman in her 70s with pancreatic cancer. The CDR3 runs from the conserved cysteine through the conserved F or W. The D gene is left open where the match is weak. A clone size is listed for some rows: how often the clone was seen (once, few, many), or a class if it is expanded.

clone_size j_call d_call v_call cdr3_aa cdr3_nt
once TRBJ2-4 - TRBV19 CASRGLGTGENIQYF TGTGCCAGTAGGGGGTTGGGAACAGGAGAAAACATTCAGTACTTC
- TRBJ2-7 TRBD1 TRBV9 CASSPSDRNYEQYF TGTGCCAGCAGCCCATCGGACAGGAACTACGAGCAGTACTTC
- TRBJ2-1 - TRBV28 CASSFRGYEQFF TGTGCCAGCAGTTTTCGGGGTTATGAGCAGTTCTTC
- TRBJ2-7 - TRBV5-4 CASSPGSTNWAYEQYF TGTGCCAGCAGCCCCGGGAGCACGAACTGGGCCTACGAGCAGTACTTC
once TRBJ2-2 TRBD1 TRBV6-5 CASRLTGDPGELFF TGTGCCAGCAGGTTGACAGGGGATCCCGGGGAGCTGTTTTTT
- TRBJ2-7 - TRBV28 CASSPQGTYEQYF TGTGCCAGCAGCCCACAGGGTACCTACGAGCAGTACTTC
once TRBJ1-3 - TRBV7-9 CASSLTTFSGNTIYF TGTGCCAGCAGTTTAACGACGTTCTCTGGAAACACCATATATTTT
- TRBJ2-5 TRBD2 TRBV4-3 CASSPSGDWAETQYF TGCGCCAGCAGTCCCAGCGGGGATTGGGCAGAGACCCAGTACTTC
- TRBJ2-3 - TRBV5-1 CASSPMTDTQYF TGCGCCAGCAGCCCCATGACAGATACGCAGTATTTT
- TRBJ2-3 - TRBV19 CAIARSGTADTQYF TGTGCCATCGCTCGAAGCGGGACAGCAGATACGCAGTATTTT
once TRBJ2-7 TRBD2 TRBV27 CASSRLAGGTHEQYF TGTGCCAGCAGTCGGCTAGCGGGAGGGACCCACGAGCAGTACTTC
- TRBJ1-4 - TRBV7-2 CASSLAAASTNEKLFF TGTGCCAGCAGCTTAGCGGCAGCTTCAACTAATGAAAAACTGTTTTTT
- TRBJ2-2 - TRBV2 CASSENRLNTGELFF TGTGCCAGCAGTGAAAACAGGCTGAACACCGGGGAGCTGTTTTTT
- TRBJ1-5 TRBD1 TRBV28 CASSSAGTGGYQPQHF TGTGCCAGCAGTTCCGCCGGGACAGGGGGCTATCAGCCCCAGCATTTT
- TRBJ2-1 - TRBV6-1 CATTTEHEQFF TGTGCCACCACTACGGAGCATGAGCAGTTCTTC
- TRBJ2-1 TRBD1 TRBV7-3 CASSPRQGASEQFF TGTGCCAGCAGCCCGCGACAGGGGGCAAGTGAGCAGTTCTTC
- TRBJ2-1 TRBD1 TRBV19 CASRRDRDNEQFF TGTGCCAGTAGGCGGGACAGGGATAATGAGCAGTTCTTC
- TRBJ2-1 TRBD1 TRBV4-3 CASSRDRGGGEQFF TGCGCCAGCAGCCGGGACAGGGGAGGAGGTGAGCAGTTCTTC
once TRBJ1-1 - TRBV6-5 CASSYSWASGEAFF TGTGCCAGCAGTTACTCGTGGGCTTCGGGGGAAGCTTTCTTT
- TRBJ2-1 - TRBV7-2 CASSQSSRSYNEQFF TGTGCCAGCAGCCAATCCTCTCGCTCCTACAATGAGCAGTTCTTC
- TRBJ2-7 - TRBV11-3 CASSEQGYEQYF TGTGCCAGCAGCGAACAGGGCTACGAGCAGTACTTC
once TRBJ2-5 TRBD1 TRBV19 CASSSSTGLGETQYF TGTGCCAGTAGTTCCTCGACAGGGTTGGGAGAGACCCAGTACTTC
- TRBJ1-5 - TRBV19 CASSTSRRVQPQHF TGTGCCAGTAGTACCTCACGCAGGGTACAGCCCCAGCATTTT
- TRBJ1-5 TRBD1 TRBV7-2 CASSPGTGRQPQHF TGTGCCAGCAGCCCCGGGACAGGGAGGCAGCCCCAGCATTTT